This T cell receptor beta chain originates from a study of shared clonotypes between healthy human individuals. This CDR3 is 16 amino acids long. Trimming took 4 bases from V and 4 from J, leaving 20 bases between them. The V gene's germline CDR1 is SGHDT and CDR2 YYEEEE. The protocol was immunoSEQ multiplex PCR, while the TCRdb copy is restricted to in-frame clones and leaves out a portion. The table lists about 1 million clones, more than 65% of them singletons. The sequenced sample consisted of memory CD4+ T cells sorted from blood. As for subset: CD45RA-negative fraction. This sequence originates from a young man in good health. The rearrangement joins TRBV5-6 to TRBJ1-2; D unresolved. In DNA form, the CDR3 reads TGTGCCAGCAGCCTAGGACCGATAGGCCCCCTCTATGGCTACACCTTC. Translating it yields CASSLGPIGPLYGYTF.